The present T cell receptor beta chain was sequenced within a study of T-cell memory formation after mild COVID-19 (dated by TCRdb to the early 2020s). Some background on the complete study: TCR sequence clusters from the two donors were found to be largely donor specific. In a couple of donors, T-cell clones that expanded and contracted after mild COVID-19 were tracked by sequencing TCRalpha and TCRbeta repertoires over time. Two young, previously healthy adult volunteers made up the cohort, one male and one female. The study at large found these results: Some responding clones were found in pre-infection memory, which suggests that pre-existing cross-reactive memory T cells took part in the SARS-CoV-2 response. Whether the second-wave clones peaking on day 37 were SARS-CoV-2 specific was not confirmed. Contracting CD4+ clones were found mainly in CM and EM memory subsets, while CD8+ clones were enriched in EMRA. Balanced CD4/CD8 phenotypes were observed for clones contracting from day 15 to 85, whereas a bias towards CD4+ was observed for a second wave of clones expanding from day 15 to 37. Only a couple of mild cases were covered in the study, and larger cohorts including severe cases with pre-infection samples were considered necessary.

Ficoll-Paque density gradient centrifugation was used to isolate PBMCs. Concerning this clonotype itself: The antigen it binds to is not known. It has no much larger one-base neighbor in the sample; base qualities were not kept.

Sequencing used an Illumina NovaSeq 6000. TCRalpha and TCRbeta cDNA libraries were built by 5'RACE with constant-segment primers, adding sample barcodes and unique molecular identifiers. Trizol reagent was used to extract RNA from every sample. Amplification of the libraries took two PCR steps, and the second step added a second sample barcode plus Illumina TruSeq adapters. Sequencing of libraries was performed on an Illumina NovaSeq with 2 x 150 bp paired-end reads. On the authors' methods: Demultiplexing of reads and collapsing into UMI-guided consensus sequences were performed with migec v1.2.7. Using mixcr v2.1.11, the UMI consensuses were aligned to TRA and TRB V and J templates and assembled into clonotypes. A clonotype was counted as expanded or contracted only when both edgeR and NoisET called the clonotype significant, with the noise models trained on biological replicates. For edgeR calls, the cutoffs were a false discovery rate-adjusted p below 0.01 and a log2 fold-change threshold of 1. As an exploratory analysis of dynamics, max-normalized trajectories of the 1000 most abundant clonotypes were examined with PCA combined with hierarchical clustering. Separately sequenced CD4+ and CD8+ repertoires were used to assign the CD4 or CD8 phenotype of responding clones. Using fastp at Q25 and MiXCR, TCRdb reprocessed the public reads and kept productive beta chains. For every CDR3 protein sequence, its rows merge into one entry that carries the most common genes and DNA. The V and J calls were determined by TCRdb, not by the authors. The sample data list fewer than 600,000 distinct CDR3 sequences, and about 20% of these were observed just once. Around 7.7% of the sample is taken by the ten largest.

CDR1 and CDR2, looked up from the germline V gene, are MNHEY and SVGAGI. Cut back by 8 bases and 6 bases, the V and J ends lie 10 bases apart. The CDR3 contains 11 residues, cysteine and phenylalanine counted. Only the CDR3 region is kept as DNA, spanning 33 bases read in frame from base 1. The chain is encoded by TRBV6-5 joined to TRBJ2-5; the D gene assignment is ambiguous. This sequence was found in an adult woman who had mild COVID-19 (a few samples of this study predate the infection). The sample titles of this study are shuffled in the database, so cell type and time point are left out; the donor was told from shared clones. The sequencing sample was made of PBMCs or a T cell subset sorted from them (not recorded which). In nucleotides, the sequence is TGTGCCAGCTCGGGTGGGAAGACCCAGTACTTC. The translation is CASSGGKTQYF.